This T cell receptor beta chain was captured in a study of yellow fever vaccine responses in identical twins. Study-level findings and limits: Twins reportedly showed a vaccine T cell response that seemed partly convergent and partly personalized.

About this clonotype itself: What it binds is unknown.

TCRdb processed the RT-PCR reads anew with MiXCR; each CDR3 protein has one entry. Here the sample spans 25,000 or so distinct CDR3 sequences, over 75% being singletons. The length of the CDR3 is 14 residues. Germline trimming cut 5 bases from V and 2 bases from J; bases unmatched to any gene: 3. Germline CDR1 reads LNHNV; CDR2 reads YYDKDF (reference sequence). The genes are TRBV15 and TRBJ2-5, with 9 bases aligning to TRBD2. The sequenced sample was T cells from blood (PBMCs), unsorted or a sorted subset (not recorded which), obtained before or after yellow fever vaccination (not recorded which). This receptor was taken from a woman aged 18-35 years who received the yellow fever vaccine. The DNA for the CDR3 is TGTGCCACCAGCTTAGCGGGGGTACAAGAGACCCAGTACTTC. The encoded protein is CATSLAGVQETQYF.